These T cell receptor beta chains were read from a single sample in a study of neurological immune-mediated disorders. TCRdb independently ran MiXCR on the 5' RACE reads; one entry per CDR3 protein. The table records around 37,000 distinct CDR3 sequences, 11% of them present only once. Sequenced: PBMCs. The receptors were gathered from a man aged 55 to 69 with HTLV-1-associated myelopathy (HAM/TSP). Each CDR3 is given with its conserved first and last residue. D genes are given only for firm matches. The size of a clone is reported for some rows only, either as once, few or many, or as a class for expanded clones.

clone_size	d_call	v_call	j_call	cdr3_aa	cdr3_nt
many	TRBD2	TRBV3-1	TRBJ2-5	CASSQGGLAGRQETQYF	TGTGCCAGCAGCCAAGGGGGACTAGCGGGACGACAAGAGACCCAGTACTTC
many	-	TRBV20-1	TRBJ2-1	CSARDPPDNEQFF	TGCAGTGCTAGAGATCCGCCCGACAATGAGCAGTTCTTC
many	-	TRBV20-1	TRBJ1-6	CSASQSFGVNSPLHF	TGCAGTGCTAGTCAAAGTTTCGGGGTTAATTCACCCCTCCACTTT
many	-	TRBV20-1	TRBJ1-5	CSARVGEANNQPQHF	TGCAGTGCTAGAGTTGGCGAGGCTAACAATCAGCCCCAGCATTTT
many	-	TRBV19	TRBJ1-2	CASSVDRTGYTF	TGTGCCAGTAGTGTCGACAGGACGGGCTACACCTTC
few	-	TRBV10-3	TRBJ1-3	CAISESAGTGNTIYF	TGTGCCATCAGTGAGAGCGCAGGGACAGGAAACACCATATATTTT
many	TRBD2	TRBV5-1	TRBJ2-5	CASSWGLAEGETQYF	TGCGCCAGCAGCTGGGGACTAGCGGAGGGGGAGACCCAGTACTTC
many	-	TRBV2	TRBJ2-1	CASSVASAYNEQFF	TGTGCCAGCAGTGTGGCGTCCGCCTACAATGAGCAGTTCTTC
many	TRBD2	TRBV4-1	TRBJ2-5	CASRLADARQETQYF	TGCGCCAGCAGACTAGCGGACGCCAGACAAGAGACCCAGTACTTC
many	TRBD2	TRBV5-6	TRBJ2-3	CASSSKTSGRHNTDTQYF	TGTGCCAGCAGCTCGAAAACTAGCGGGAGGCACAACACAGATACGCAGTATTTT
many	-	TRBV7-2	TRBJ2-2	CASSLNAPGVGTGELFF	TGTGCCAGCAGCTTAAATGCGCCGGGTGTAGGCACCGGGGAGCTGTTTTTT
many	-	TRBV6-5	TRBJ1-2	CASGDHPGYYGYTF	TGTGCCAGTGGTGACCACCCGGGATACTATGGCTACACCTTC
many	-	TRBV24-1	TRBJ2-5	CATSDFDRVQETQYF	TGTGCCACCAGTGATTTTGACAGAGTCCAAGAGACCCAGTACTTC
many	TRBD1	TRBV7-6	TRBJ2-2	CASSAYGTADTGELFF	TGTGCCAGCAGCGCGTACGGGACAGCCGACACCGGGGAGCTGTTTTTT
many	-	TRBV10-3	TRBJ2-7	CAISDTPTEQYF	TGTGCCATCAGTGATACGCCGACCGAGCAGTACTTC
many	-	TRBV6-8	TRBJ2-1	CASTSRGSATNEQFF	TGTGCCAGCACCTCACGGGGTAGCGCTACAAATGAGCAGTTCTTC
many	TRBD2	TRBV20-1	TRBJ2-3	CSASGLAGTIRGDTQYF	TGCAGTGCCTCGGGACTAGCGGGAACTATTAGGGGAGATACGCAGTATTTT
-	-	TRBV5-1	TRBJ2-1	CASSLDGLGGNEQFF	TGCGCCAGCAGCTTGGATGGACTAGGGGGCAATGAGCAGTTCTTC
many	TRBD1	TRBV9	TRBJ2-5	CASSVGGTASETQYF	TGTGCCAGCAGCGTAGGAGGGACAGCGAGCGAGACCCAGTACTTC
many	-	TRBV12-3/TRBV12-4	TRBJ1-6	CASSYGNQGSPLHF	TGTGCCAGCAGTTACGGGAATCAGGGTTCACCCCTCCACTTT
many	TRBD2	TRBV20-1	TRBJ2-1	CSGPLKLGLAGVEQFF	TGCAGTGGGCCCCTTAAACTCGGACTAGCGGGAGTGGAGCAGTTCTTC
many	-	TRBV20-1	TRBJ1-5	CSAREPANQPQHF	TGCAGTGCTAGGGAGCCAGCTAATCAGCCCCAGCATTTT
many	TRBD2	TRBV7-2	TRBJ2-1	CASSRAGGPGNEQFF	TGTGCCAGCAGCCGAGCGGGAGGGCCAGGTAATGAGCAGTTCTTC
many	TRBD1	TRBV24-1	TRBJ2-7	CATSLGQGGYEQYF	TGTGCCACCAGCTTAGGACAGGGCGGCTACGAGCAGTACTTC
many	-	TRBV5-1	TRBJ1-1	CASSLAGFMNTEAFF	TGCGCCAGCAGCTTGGCCGGATTCATGAACACTGAAGCTTTCTTT
many	-	TRBV12-3/TRBV12-4	TRBJ2-3	CASTEKDTQYF	TGTGCCAGCACCGAAAAGGATACGCAGTATTTT